This entry describes one T cell receptor beta chain. V dropped 5 bases and J dropped 1 base, with 11 bases sitting between them. Per germline, CDR1 MGHDK and CDR2 SYGVNS. The CDR3 extends over 14 amino acids. The TCR library protocol was used to attach unique molecular identifiers. These identifiers were attached to individual cDNA molecules. TCRdb recomputed calls from the 5' RACE reads with MiXCR, one row per CDR3 protein. The sample holds roughly 58,000 distinct CDR3 sequences, around a tenth seen once. This sample was taken from a study of early T cells in non-severe SARS-CoV-2 infection. The sample taken for sequencing was whole blood. The clonotype originates from an adult who was a healthcare worker with PCR-confirmed SARS-CoV-2 infection or an uninfected control (not recorded which). The chain recombines TRBV25-1 with TRBJ2-5; a weak D match, TRBD1 (5 bases). For the CDR3, the DNA is TGTGCCAGCAGTTACAGGCTCGGCCAAGAGACCCAGTACTTC. Translating gives CASSYRLGQETQYF.